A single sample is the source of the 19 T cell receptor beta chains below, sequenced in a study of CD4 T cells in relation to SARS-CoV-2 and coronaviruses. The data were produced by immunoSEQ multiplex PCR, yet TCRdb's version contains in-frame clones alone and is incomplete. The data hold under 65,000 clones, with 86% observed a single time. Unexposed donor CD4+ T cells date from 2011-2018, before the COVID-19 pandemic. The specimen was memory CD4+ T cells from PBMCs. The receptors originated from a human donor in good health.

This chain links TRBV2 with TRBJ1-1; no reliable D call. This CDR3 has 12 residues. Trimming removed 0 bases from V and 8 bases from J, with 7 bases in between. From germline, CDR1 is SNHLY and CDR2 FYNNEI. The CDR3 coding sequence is TGTGCCAGCAGTGAAGCAGGCATCGAAGCTTTCTTT. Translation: CASSEAGIEAFF.

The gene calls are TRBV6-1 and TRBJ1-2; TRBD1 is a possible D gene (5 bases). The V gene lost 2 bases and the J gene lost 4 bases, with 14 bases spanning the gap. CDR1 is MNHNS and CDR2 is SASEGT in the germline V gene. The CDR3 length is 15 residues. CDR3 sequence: CASSELMGRIYGYTF. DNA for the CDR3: TGTGCCAGCAGTGAACTAATGGGACGGATCTATGGCTACACCTTC.

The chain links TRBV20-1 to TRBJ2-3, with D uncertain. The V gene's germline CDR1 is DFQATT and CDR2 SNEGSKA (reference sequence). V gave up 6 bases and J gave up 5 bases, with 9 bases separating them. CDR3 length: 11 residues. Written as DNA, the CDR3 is TGCAGTGCCCAGTTTAAAGATACGCAGTATTTT. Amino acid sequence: CSAQFKDTQYF.

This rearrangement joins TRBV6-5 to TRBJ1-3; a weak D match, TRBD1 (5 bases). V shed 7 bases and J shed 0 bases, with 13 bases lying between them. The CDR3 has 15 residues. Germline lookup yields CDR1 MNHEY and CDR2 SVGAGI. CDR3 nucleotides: TGTGCCAGCAAGATGGGACGGGACTCTGGAAACACCATATATTTT. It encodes CASKMGRDSGNTIYF.

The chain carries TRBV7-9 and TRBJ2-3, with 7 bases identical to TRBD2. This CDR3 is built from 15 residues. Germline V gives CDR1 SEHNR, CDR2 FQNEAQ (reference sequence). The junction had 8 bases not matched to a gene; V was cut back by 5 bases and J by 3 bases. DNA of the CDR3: TGTGCCAGCAGCCCCGGACTAGTTGGGACAGATACGCAGTATTTT. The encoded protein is CASSPGLVGTDTQYF.

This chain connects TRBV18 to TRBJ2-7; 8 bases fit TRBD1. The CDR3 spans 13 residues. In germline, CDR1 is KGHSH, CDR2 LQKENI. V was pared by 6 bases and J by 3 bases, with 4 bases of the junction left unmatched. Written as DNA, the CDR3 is TGTGCCAGCTCCGGACAGGGTGGCTACGAGCAGTACTTC. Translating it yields CASSGQGGYEQYF.

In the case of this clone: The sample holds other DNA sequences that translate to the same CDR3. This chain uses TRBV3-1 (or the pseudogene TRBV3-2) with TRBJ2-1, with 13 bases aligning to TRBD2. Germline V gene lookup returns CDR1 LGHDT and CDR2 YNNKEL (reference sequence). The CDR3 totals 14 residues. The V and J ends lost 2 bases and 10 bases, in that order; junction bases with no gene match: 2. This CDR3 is CASSQWTSGSEQFF. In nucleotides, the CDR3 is TGTGCCAGCAGCCAATGGACTAGCGGGAGCGAGCAGTTCTTC.

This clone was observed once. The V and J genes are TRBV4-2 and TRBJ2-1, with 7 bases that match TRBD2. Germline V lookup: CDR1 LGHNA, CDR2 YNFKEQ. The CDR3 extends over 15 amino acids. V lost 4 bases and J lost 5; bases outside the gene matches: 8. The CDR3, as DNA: TGTGCCAGCAGCCGAAGCGCCGGGACTAACAATGAGCAGTTCTTC. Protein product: CASSRSAGTNNEQFF.

In DNA, the CDR3 is TGTGCCGCCCTAGGGCCTCCCTACAATGAGCAGTTCTTC. This encodes CAALGPPYNEQFF. This chain connects TRBV6-9 to TRBJ2-1; D is undetermined. V was trimmed by 11 bases and J by 2 bases, leaving 13 bases between them. CDR1 and CDR2 from the germline V gene are MNHGY and SVAAGI. The CDR3 loop spans 13 amino acids.

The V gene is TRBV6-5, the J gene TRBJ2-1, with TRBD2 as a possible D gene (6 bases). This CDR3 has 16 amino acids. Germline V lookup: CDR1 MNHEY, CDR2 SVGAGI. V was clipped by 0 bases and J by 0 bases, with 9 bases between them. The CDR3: CASSYSRGSSYNEQFF. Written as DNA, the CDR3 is TGTGCCAGCAGTTACTCTCGGGGGAGCTCCTACAATGAGCAGTTCTTC.

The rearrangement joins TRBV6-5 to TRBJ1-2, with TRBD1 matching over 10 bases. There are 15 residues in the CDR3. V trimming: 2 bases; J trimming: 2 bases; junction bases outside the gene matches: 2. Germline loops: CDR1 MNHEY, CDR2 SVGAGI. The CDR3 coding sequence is TGTGCCAGCAGTTACGGGGGACAGGGGAACTATGGCTACACCTTC. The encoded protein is CASSYGGQGNYGYTF.

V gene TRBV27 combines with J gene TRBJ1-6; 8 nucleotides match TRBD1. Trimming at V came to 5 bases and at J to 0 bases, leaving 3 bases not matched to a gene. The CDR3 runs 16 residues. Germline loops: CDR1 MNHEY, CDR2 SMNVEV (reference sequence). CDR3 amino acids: CASSRTGSSYNSPLHF. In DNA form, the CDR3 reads TGTGCCAGCAGTCGGACAGGGAGCTCCTATAATTCACCCCTCCACTTT.

This CDR3 reads CASSLYEGAYNEQFF. In DNA form, the CDR3 reads TGTGCCAGCAGCCTATACGAGGGCGCCTACAATGAGCAGTTCTTC. This chain links TRBV11-2 with TRBJ2-1; tentative D call: TRBD2 (5 bases). Trimming cost V 5 bases and J 2 bases, with 13 bases left between them. CDR3 length equals 15 residues. The germline V gene encodes CDR1 SGHAT and CDR2 FQNNGV.

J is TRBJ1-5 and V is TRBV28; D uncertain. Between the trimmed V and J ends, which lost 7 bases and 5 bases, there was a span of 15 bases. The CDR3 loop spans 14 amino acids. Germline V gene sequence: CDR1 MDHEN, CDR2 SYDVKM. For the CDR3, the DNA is TGTGCCAGCACCATGACCCGGACGGATCAGCCCCAGCATTTT. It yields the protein CASTMTRTDQPQHF.

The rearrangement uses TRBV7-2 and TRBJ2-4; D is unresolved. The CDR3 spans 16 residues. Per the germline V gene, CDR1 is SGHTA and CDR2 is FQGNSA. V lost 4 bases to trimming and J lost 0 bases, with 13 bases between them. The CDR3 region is CASSSVAQLAKNIQYF. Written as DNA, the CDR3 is TGTGCCAGCAGCTCTGTGGCTCAACTAGCCAAAAACATTCAGTACTTC.

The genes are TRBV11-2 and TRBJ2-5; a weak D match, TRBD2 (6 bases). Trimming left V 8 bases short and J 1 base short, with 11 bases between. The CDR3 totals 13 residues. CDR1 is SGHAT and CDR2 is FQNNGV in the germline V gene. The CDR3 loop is CASSREAQETQYF. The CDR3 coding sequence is TGTGCCAGCTCTAGGGAGGCCCAAGAGACCCAGTACTTC.

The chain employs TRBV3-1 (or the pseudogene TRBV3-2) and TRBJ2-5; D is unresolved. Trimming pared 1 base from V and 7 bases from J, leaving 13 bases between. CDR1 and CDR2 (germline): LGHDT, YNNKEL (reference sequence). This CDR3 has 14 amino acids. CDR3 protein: CASSQATQSATQYF. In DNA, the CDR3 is TGTGCCAGCAGCCAAGCCACCCAATCAGCGACCCAGTACTTC.

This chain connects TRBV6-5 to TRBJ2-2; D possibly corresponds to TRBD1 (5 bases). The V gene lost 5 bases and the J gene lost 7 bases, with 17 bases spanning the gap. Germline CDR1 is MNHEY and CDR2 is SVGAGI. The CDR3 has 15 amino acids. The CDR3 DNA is TGTGCCAGCAGTACCCCACAGGCGGCAGGCGGGGAGCTGTTTTTT. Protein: CASSTPQAAGGELFF.

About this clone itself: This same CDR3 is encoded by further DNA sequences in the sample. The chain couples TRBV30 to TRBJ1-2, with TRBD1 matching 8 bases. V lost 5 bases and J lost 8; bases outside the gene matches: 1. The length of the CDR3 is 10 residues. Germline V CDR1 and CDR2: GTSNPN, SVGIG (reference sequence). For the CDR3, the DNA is TGTGCCTGGGGGGACAGGGGCTACACCTTC. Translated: CAWGDRGYTF.